The 18 T cell receptor beta chains presented below share a single source sample, sequenced in a study of T cell changes during pregnancy in multiple sclerosis. Assay used: immunoSEQ multiplex PCR; TCRdb lists only in-frame clones, some missing. The repertoire consists of roughly 85,000 clones, with roughly 90% occurring once and the leading ten covering about 2.5%. Sequenced here: peripheral blood, sampled in the first trimester of pregnancy. All receptors derive from a female donor with multiple sclerosis, enrolled in a pregnancy study.

This chain links TRBV29-1 with TRBJ2-3; 7 nucleotides align to TRBD2. Germline assignment: CDR1 SQVTM and CDR2 ANQGSEA. This CDR3 has 15 residues. After removal of 7 bases from V and 4 bases from J, the junction contained 14 bases not matched to a gene. The CDR3 is CSARGLAVAPDTQYF. The CDR3 DNA reads TGCAGCGCCAGAGGCCTAGCGGTTGCCCCAGATACGCAGTATTTT.

The chain couples TRBV9 to TRBJ2-1, with TRBD1 identical over 9 bases. V was clipped by 4 bases and J by 4 bases; unmatched bases: 6. This CDR3 is 15 amino acids long. Germline values: CDR1 SGDLS, CDR2 YYNGEE. CDR3: CASSLRQGGYNEQFF. As DNA, the CDR3 is TGTGCCAGCAGCCTCCGACAGGGGGGATACAATGAGCAGTTCTTC.

The gene calls are TRBV5-1 and TRBJ2-5; weak D call: TRBD2 (6 bases). The germline CDR1 and CDR2 sequences are SGHRS and YFSETQ. Deletions cut 3 bases from V and 0 bases from J, with 12 bases between. The CDR3 is made up of 15 amino acids. The CDR3 DNA sequence: TGCGCCAGCAGCTCCCCAAGGAGGGACCAAGAGACCCAGTACTTC. This sequence encodes CASSSPRRDQETQYF.

This chain uses TRBV7-3 with TRBJ2-3; tentative D call: TRBD1 (6 bases). Germline lookup yields CDR1 SGHTA and CDR2 FQGTGA. The CDR3 contains 17 residues. The V and J ends lost 5 bases and 0 bases respectively, with 18 bases between them. CDR3 sequence (DNA): TGTGCCAGCAGCCCCCGAGGTTGGCAGGGGAGCACAGATACGCAGTATTTT. It yields the protein CASSPRGWQGSTDTQYF.

This chain joins TRBV28 and TRBJ2-2; TRBD1 agrees at 7 bases. The V gene's germline CDR1 is MDHEN and CDR2 SYDVKM. J lost 1 base, V lost 6 bases, and 5 bases had no gene match. The CDR3 contains 15 residues. CDR3 in amino acids: CASSTQGRNTGELFF. CDR3 in DNA: TGTGCCAGCAGCACACAGGGGCGGAACACCGGGGAGCTGTTTTTT.

J is TRBJ2-7 and V is TRBV7-9; 7 nucleotides agree with TRBD1. The CDR3 spans 14 residues. V shed 4 bases and J 1 base; nucleotides not matched to a gene: 4. Germline CDR1 SEHNR, CDR2 FQNEAQ (reference sequence). CDR3 protein: CASSSRDSSYEQYF. The CDR3, as DNA: TGTGCCAGCAGCTCACGGGACAGTTCCTACGAGCAGTACTTC.

The chain employs TRBV4-2 and TRBJ2-6; possibly TRBD1 for D (6 bases). Trimming stripped 1 base from V and 2 bases from J, with 9 bases between. This CDR3 is built from 16 residues. Germline loops: CDR1 LGHNA, CDR2 YNFKEQ. The DNA of the CDR3 is TGTGCCAGCAGCCAAGGCCAGGGGACTGGGGCCAACGTCCTGACTTTC. Translated: CASSQGQGTGANVLTF.

This clone has just one count. The CDR3 loop is CASSPFMRSNQPQHF. The CDR3 bases are TGTGCCAGCAGTCCCTTCATGCGGTCCAATCAGCCCCAGCATTTT. This chain joins TRBV28 and TRBJ1-5; no clear D gene. Per germline, CDR1 MDHEN and CDR2 SYDVKM. CDR3 size: 15 residues. Trimming took off 5 bases at V and 3 bases at J, with 14 bases between the two ends.

The rearrangement uses TRBV5-4 and TRBJ1-3; tentatively, D is TRBD1 (6 bases). Germline V gene lookup returns CDR1 SGHNT and CDR2 YYREEE (reference sequence). Trimming shortened V by 1 base and J by 2 bases, and 10 bases separated the two germline ends. This CDR3 comprises 15 residues. CDR3 nucleotides: TGTGCCAGCAGCTTGCCCGGGACAACTGGAAACACCATATATTTT. It encodes CASSLPGTTGNTIYF.

The CDR3 bases are TGTGCCAGCAGAGCAGGGTGGTATGGCTACACCTTC. Translation: CASRAGWYGYTF. V and J are TRBV6-5 and TRBJ1-2, with a tentative D call TRBD1 (5 bases). CDR3 length: 12 residues. CDR1 and CDR2 (germline): MNHEY, SVGAGI. Deletions cut 6 bases from V and 5 bases from J, with 10 bases between.

The chain is built from TRBV25-1 and TRBJ2-5; D might be TRBD2 (6 bases). CDR3 size: 12 residues. The ends were cut back, 5 bases at V and 3 bases at J, with 7 bases in the middle. Germline V lookup: CDR1 MGHDK, CDR2 SYGVNS. CDR3 in amino acids: CASSRGKETQYF. CDR3 bases: TGTGCCAGCAGTCGGGGGAAAGAGACCCAGTACTTC.

This clone was seen only once. The V and J genes are TRBV4-1 and TRBJ1-5; D remains ambiguous. This CDR3 is built from 16 residues. Looked up from germline, CDR1 is MGHRA and CDR2 is YSYEKL. The ends were cut back, 0 bases at V and 1 base at J, with 10 bases in the middle. The CDR3 DNA sequence: TGCGCCAGCAGCCAAGATGGTCAGGCAAGCAATCAGCCCCAGCATTTT. This encodes CASSQDGQASNQPQHF.

The chain is built from TRBV30 and TRBJ1-2, with a tentative D call TRBD1 (5 bases). V lost 2 bases and J 8 bases, leaving 9 bases between the germline ends. The CDR3 extends over 11 amino acids. Germline CDR1 is GTSNPN and CDR2 is SVGIG (reference sequence). The CDR3 reads CAWSSGGGYTF. CDR3 nucleotide sequence: TGTGCCTGGAGTTCGGGGGGAGGCTACACCTTC.

This clone was observed once. The chain carries TRBV11-3 and TRBJ2-2; no firm D call. Germline V gives CDR1 SGHNT, CDR2 YENEEA. Trimming took off 1 base at V and 4 bases at J, with 4 bases between the two ends. There are 13 residues in the CDR3. The CDR3 nucleotides are TGTGCCAGCAGCTTAGCGGGCACCGGGGAGCTGTTTTTT. The encoded protein is CASSLAGTGELFF. Full variable domain (remainder filled in from reference TRBV11-3 and TRBJ2-2): EAGVVQSPRYKIIEKKQPVAFWCNPISGHNTLYWYLQNLGQGPELLIRYENEEAVDDSQLPKDRFSAERLKGVDSTLKIQPAELGDSAVYLCASSLAGTGELFFGEGSRLTVL.

The chain combines TRBV19 with TRBJ2-2, with 8 bases matching TRBD1. CDR3 length equals 15 residues. Germline lookup yields CDR1 LNHDA and CDR2 SQIVND (reference sequence). Trimming took 2 bases from V and 4 from J; bases not matched to a gene: 3. CDR3 bases: TGTGCCAGTAGTATATCCAGGGGGCGCACCGGGGAGCTGTTTTTT. Translation gives CASSISRGRTGELFF.

This clone was detected only once. This chain links TRBV7-8 with TRBJ2-5; 7 nucleotides match TRBD2. Germline V lookup: CDR1 SGHVS, CDR2 FQNEAQ. The CDR3 runs 12 residues. The V gene end was trimmed by 8 bases and the J gene end by 2 bases; junction bases not matched to a gene: 2. The CDR3: CASQRGQETQYF. Here the CDR3 DNA reads TGTGCCAGCCAGCGGGGACAAGAGACCCAGTACTTC.

The chain has TRBV5-6 and TRBJ2-7; D is undetermined. This CDR3 has 15 amino acids. Trimming shortened V by 0 bases and J by 4 bases, and 14 bases separated the two germline ends. CDR1 is SGHDT, CDR2 YYEEEE, per germline. DNA for the CDR3: TGTGCCAGCAGCTTGGGAGGTGGGTTCCGGTACGAGCAGTACTTC. Its protein product is CASSLGGGFRYEQYF. Full variable domain (remainder filled in from reference TRBV5-6 and TRBJ2-7): DAGVTQSPTHLIKTRGQQVTLRCSPKSGHDTVSWYQQALGQGPQFIFQYYEEEERQRGNFPDRFSGHQFPNYSSELNVNALLLGDSALYLCASSLGGGFRYEQYFGPGTRLTVT.

The chain has TRBV7-9 and TRBJ2-2, with a possible D match to TRBD1 (6 bases). Germline V gene sequence: CDR1 SEHNR, CDR2 FQNEAQ (reference sequence). This CDR3 contains 14 residues. The V gene lost 3 bases and the J gene lost 4 bases, with 9 bases spanning the gap. CDR3 DNA sequence: TGTGCCAGCAGCTTTAAAGGGGGCACCGGGGAGCTGTTTTTT. The encoded protein is CASSFKGGTGELFF.